Listed here are 29 T cell receptor beta chains from one sample, sequenced in a study of blood T cell repertoires in COVID-19. Generated by immunoSEQ multiplex PCR, the TCRdb table keeps only in-frame clones and is missing some. The table lists a few hundred thousand clones, about 82% of them singletons. Sequenced: peripheral blood. The receptors were gathered from a man at least 80 years old with acute or convalescent COVID-19.

The V gene is TRBV6-6, the J gene TRBJ1-1; D is perhaps TRBD1 (5 bases). Per germline, CDR1 MNHNY and CDR2 SVGAGI (reference sequence). The CDR3 has 14 residues. Trimming stripped 6 bases from V and 4 bases from J, with 15 bases between. The CDR3 coding sequence is TGTGCCAGCAGACCCGCTCCGCAGGGCACTGAAGCTTTCTTT. It specifies CASRPAPQGTEAFF.

The chain recombines TRBV6-2 or TRBV6-3 with TRBJ1-5; D is uncertain. Germline assignment: CDR1 MNHEY and CDR2 SVGEGT. The CDR3 covers 15 residues. V dropped 2 bases and J dropped 6 bases, with 14 bases sitting between them. The CDR3, as DNA: TGTGCCAGCAGTTACAGCGGGGTCTGGATTCAGCCCCAGCATTTT. Its protein product is CASSYSGVWIQPQHF.

This chain uses TRBV7-9 with TRBJ2-7, with 8 bases fitting TRBD1. The CDR3 length is 13 residues. The germline CDR1 and CDR2 sequences are SEHNR and FQNEAQ (reference sequence). V lost 3 bases, J lost 3 bases, and 1 base stayed unmatched. The CDR3 bases are TGTGCCAGCAGCTTTGACAGGGGCTACGAGCAGTACTTC. It specifies CASSFDRGYEQYF.

The chain is built from TRBV28 and TRBJ2-5; TRBD2 agrees at 11 bases. Germline CDR1 and CDR2: MDHEN and SYDVKM. The CDR3 has 16 residues. V was pared by 3 bases and J by 5 bases, with 8 bases of the junction left unmatched. CDR3 residues: CASSFGTSGSWETQYF. DNA of the CDR3: TGTGCCAGCAGTTTCGGTACTAGCGGGAGCTGGGAGACCCAGTACTTC.

This clone was seen a few times. A junction end diverges from the germline sequence, so it may reflect a read error. V and J are TRBV7-7 and TRBJ2-5, with TRBD2 as a possible D gene (6 bases). Per germline, CDR1 SSHAT and CDR2 FNYEAQ (reference sequence). This CDR3 region has 15 residues. DNA of the CDR3: TGTGCTAGCAGCTCACCCCCGCCGGGGGATGGGACCCAGTACTTC. Amino acid sequence: CASSSPPPGDGTQYF. The whole variable domain, filled in from reference TRBV7-7 and TRBJ2-5, reads GAGVSQSPRYKVTKRGQDVTLRCDPISSHATLYWYQQALGQGPEFLTYFNYEAQPDKSGLPSDRFSAERPEGSISTLTIQRTEQRDSAMYRCASSSPPPGDGTQYFGPGTRLLVL.

The chain joins TRBV25-1 to TRBJ2-2; 8 nucleotides agree with TRBD2. This CDR3 comprises 16 residues. V was clipped by 5 bases and J by 4 bases; unmatched bases: 9. Germline V gives CDR1 MGHDK, CDR2 SYGVNS. This CDR3 reads CASSPRIAGPTGELFF. DNA for the CDR3: TGTGCCAGCAGTCCACGGATAGCGGGGCCCACCGGGGAGCTGTTTTTT.

The chain uses TRBV18 and TRBJ2-1, with TRBD1 matching over 7 bases. V was clipped by 6 bases and J by 3 bases; unmatched bases: 8. The length of the CDR3 is 15 residues. Germline loops: CDR1 KGHSH, CDR2 LQKENI. CDR3 DNA sequence: TGTGCCAGCTCTCCTGGGACAGCCCTCTACAATGAGCAGTTCTTC. Translation gives CASSPGTALYNEQFF.

The V call is TRBV6-5, the J call TRBJ2-1; perhaps TRBD1 as D (6 bases). The V gene lost 2 bases and the J gene lost 3 bases, with 14 bases spanning the gap. Germline V gene sequence: CDR1 MNHEY, CDR2 SVGAGI. The CDR3 spans 16 residues. The CDR3 reads CASSYMGTHLYNEQFF. CDR3 nucleotides: TGTGCCAGCAGTTACATGGGGACACATCTCTACAATGAGCAGTTCTTC.

V and J are TRBV7-3 and TRBJ2-7, with 7 bases that match TRBD2. The germline V gene encodes CDR1 SGHTA and CDR2 FQGTGA. The CDR3 has 14 residues. The J segment lost 6 bases and the V segment lost 2 bases, leaving 7 bases of the junction unmatched. In nucleotides, the CDR3 is TGTGCCAGCAGCTTATCTGCGGGAGAGGGCGAGCAGTACTTC. This translates into CASSLSAGEGEQYF.

This chain links TRBV3-1 (or the pseudogene TRBV3-2) with TRBJ1-2; 9 bases map to TRBD1. The CDR3 length is 14 residues. V shed 4 bases, J shed 6 bases, and the junction held 6 bases outside the gene matches. CDR1 and CDR2 (germline): LGHDT, YNNKEL (reference sequence). The CDR3 protein is CASSPGQGKDGYTF. The CDR3 DNA follows: TGTGCCAGCAGCCCGGGACAGGGTAAGGATGGCTACACCTTC.

This rearrangement joins TRBV29-1 to TRBJ2-7; unclear D gene. V dropped 4 bases and J dropped 0 bases, with 4 bases sitting between them. The CDR3 has 11 residues. Germline CDR1 SQVTM, CDR2 ANQGSEA. CDR3 nucleotide sequence: TGCAGCGTTGCAATCTCCTACGAGCAGTACTTC. It codes for CSVAISYEQYF.

This clone came up once. The J gene is TRBJ1-1, the V gene TRBV27; D ambiguous. The V and J ends lost 5 bases and 4 bases respectively, with 17 bases between them. The germline CDR1 and CDR2 sequences are MNHEY and SMNVEV (reference sequence). The CDR3 runs 15 residues. CDR3 coding DNA: TGTGCCAGCAGTAAAATAACCTCGGGGTCCACTGAAGCTTTCTTT. This sequence encodes CASSKITSGSTEAFF.

The chain couples TRBV25-1 to TRBJ1-1; D uncertain. CDR1 is MGHDK and CDR2 is SYGVNS in the germline V gene. The CDR3 runs to 14 residues. The ends were cut back, 2 bases at V and 0 bases at J, with 7 bases in the middle. CDR3 residues: CASSETGMNTEAFF. For the CDR3, the DNA is TGTGCCAGCAGTGAAACGGGGATGAACACTGAAGCTTTCTTT.

The genes are TRBV6-5 and TRBJ1-1, with D possibly being TRBD1 (6 bases). Germline-derived CDR1 and CDR2 are MNHEY and SVGAGI. The CDR3 extends over 13 amino acids. Trimming shortened V by 0 bases and J by 10 bases, and 12 bases separated the two germline ends. CDR3 amino acids: CASSYSMGAAAFF. Written as DNA, the CDR3 is TGTGCCAGCAGTTACTCGATGGGGGCGGCAGCTTTCTTT.

This clone was observed a single time. The CDR3 bases are TGTGCCAGCAGCCCCTGGGACAGGGGGATGGGTAGCAATCAGCCCCAGCATTTT. Its protein product is CASSPWDRGMGSNQPQHF. The V call is TRBV7-2, the J call TRBJ1-5, with TRBD1 matching 11 bases. Looked up from germline, CDR1 is SGHTA and CDR2 is FQGNSA. The CDR3 length is 18 residues. With 5 bases clipped from V and 0 bases from J, the junction kept 9 bases outside the gene matches.

The CDR3 DNA is TGTGCCAGCAGCTTAGATGGGCGCGCAGATACGCAGTATTTT. Amino acids: CASSLDGRADTQYF. The J gene is TRBJ2-3, the V gene TRBV7-2; D unresolved. The CDR3 runs to 14 residues. Germline V gene sequence: CDR1 SGHTA, CDR2 FQGNSA. The V end was cut by 1 base, the J end by 4 bases, with 9 bases between.

The chain uses TRBV27 and TRBJ1-5; D call uncertain. Trimming cost V 2 bases and J 4 bases, with 3 bases left between them. Germline CDR1 MNHEY, CDR2 SMNVEV (reference sequence). The length of the CDR3 is 12 residues. DNA of the CDR3: TGTGCCAGCAGTTTACCGAATCAGCCCCAGCATTTT. As protein: CASSLPNQPQHF.

The chain has TRBV2 and TRBJ1-4; D remains unclear. CDR3 size: 11 residues. V lost 3 bases, J lost 14 bases, and 10 bases lay in between. Per the germline V gene, CDR1 is SNHLY and CDR2 is FYNNEI. This CDR3 is CASSDPGRLFF. DNA for the CDR3: TGTGCCAGCAGTGACCCGGGGAGGCTGTTTTTT.

This chain connects TRBV5-6 to TRBJ1-5, with D unclear. Germline-derived CDR1 and CDR2 are SGHDT and YYEEEE. With 0 bases removed from V and 1 base from J, the gap between germline ends came to 8 bases. The CDR3 totals 15 residues. CDR3: CASSLERTSNQPQHF. The CDR3 bases are TGTGCCAGCAGCTTGGAAAGAACAAGCAATCAGCCCCAGCATTTT.

The rearrangement joins TRBV15 to TRBJ2-3; weak D call: TRBD1 (5 bases). The CDR3 is 15 residues long. CDR1 and CDR2 from the germline V gene are LNHNV and YYDKDF (reference sequence). Trimming pared 1 base from V and 2 bases from J, leaving 10 bases between. The CDR3 sequence is CATSRGQRSTDTQYF. In DNA, the CDR3 is TGTGCCACCAGCAGAGGACAGAGGTCCACAGATACGCAGTATTTT.

J is TRBJ2-1 and V is TRBV18, with D possibly TRBD2 on 6 matching bases. This CDR3 has 20 amino acids. Germline V CDR1 and CDR2: KGHSH, LQKENI. Trimming shortened V by 1 base and J by 3 bases, and 25 bases separated the two germline ends. In DNA, the CDR3 is TGTGCCAGCTCACCACGGGTTACCAGGGACTCCTCGAGCTTCTACAATGAGCAGTTCTTC. It yields the protein CASSPRVTRDSSSFYNEQFF.

J is TRBJ1-6 and V is TRBV18, with a possible D match to TRBD1 (6 bases). CDR1 and CDR2 from the germline V gene are KGHSH and LQKENI. The V end lost 2 bases, the J end lost 0 bases, and 11 bases lay between the germline ends. The CDR3 length is 17 residues. CDR3 sequence reads: CASSPRQASSYNSPLHF. The CDR3 region has the DNA TGTGCCAGCTCACCAAGACAGGCCAGCTCCTATAATTCACCCCTCCACTTT.

This clone appeared a few times. The chain has TRBV27 and TRBJ2-7; 9 bases match TRBD1. The CDR3 loop spans 14 amino acids. The germline V gene has CDR1 MNHEY and CDR2 SMNVEV (reference sequence). V lost 4 bases, J lost 10 bases, and 11 bases stayed unmatched. CDR3 coding DNA: TGTGCCAGCAGTTCGCCGGGACAGGGAATCCCCCAGTACTTC. The encoded protein is CASSSPGQGIPQYF.

The chain uses TRBV5-1 and TRBJ1-1; 8 positions agree with TRBD1. Germline V gene lookup returns CDR1 SGHRS and CDR2 YFSETQ. The CDR3 totals 15 residues. V lost 3 bases to trimming and J lost 4 bases; unmatched junction nucleotides: 8. The CDR3 nucleotides read TGCGCCAGCAGCTCCCAGACAGGGGTAAGCACTGAAGCTTTCTTT. This encodes CASSSQTGVSTEAFF.

This chain uses TRBV19 with TRBJ1-6; possible D gene TRBD1, 5 bases. Germline V lookup: CDR1 LNHDA, CDR2 SQIVND (reference sequence). This CDR3 region has 13 residues. Trimming cost V 11 bases and J 7 bases, with 15 bases left between them. CDR3 protein: CAAQGLRNSPLHF. The DNA for the CDR3 is TGTGCCGCGCAGGGTTTGCGGAATTCACCCCTCCACTTT.

This clone has a handful of counts. The rearrangement links TRBV7-2 to TRBJ1-2, with 7 bases that match TRBD1. The length of the CDR3 is 14 residues. V shed 0 bases, J shed 6 bases, and the junction held 4 bases outside the gene matches. Germline CDR1 reads SGHTA; CDR2 reads FQGNSA. The CDR3: CASSLASRGDGYTF. The CDR3 coding sequence is TGTGCCAGCAGCTTAGCGTCCAGGGGGGATGGCTACACCTTC.

The chain couples TRBV27 to TRBJ1-5; D possibly corresponds to TRBD1 (6 bases). Germline CDR1 is MNHEY and CDR2 is SMNVEV (reference sequence). Trimming pared 6 bases from V and 0 bases from J, leaving 12 bases between. This CDR3 is built from 15 residues. The DNA for the CDR3 is TGTGCCAGCAGGATGGACAGATCTAGCAATCAGCCCCAGCATTTT. It codes for CASRMDRSSNQPQHF.

The chain couples TRBV27 to TRBJ1-4; 7 positions agree with TRBD1. The CDR3 loop spans 14 amino acids. V shed 5 bases, J shed 8 bases, and the junction held 8 bases outside the gene matches. CDR1 and CDR2 from the germline V gene are MNHEY and SMNVEV (reference sequence). CDR3 sequence (DNA): TGTGCCAGCAGTGACGAGGGGGCCGGAGAAAAACTGTTTTTT. The encoded protein is CASSDEGAGEKLFF.

This chain uses TRBV7-3 with TRBJ1-1, with a possible D match to TRBD1 (5 bases). Germline values: CDR1 SGHTA, CDR2 FQGTGA. V was cut by 5 bases and J by 1 base, with 14 bases left in between. The CDR3 is 15 residues long. As DNA, the CDR3 is TGTGCCAGCAGCGAAAGGACATTTTCGAACACTGAAGCTTTCTTT. Its translation is CASSERTFSNTEAFF.